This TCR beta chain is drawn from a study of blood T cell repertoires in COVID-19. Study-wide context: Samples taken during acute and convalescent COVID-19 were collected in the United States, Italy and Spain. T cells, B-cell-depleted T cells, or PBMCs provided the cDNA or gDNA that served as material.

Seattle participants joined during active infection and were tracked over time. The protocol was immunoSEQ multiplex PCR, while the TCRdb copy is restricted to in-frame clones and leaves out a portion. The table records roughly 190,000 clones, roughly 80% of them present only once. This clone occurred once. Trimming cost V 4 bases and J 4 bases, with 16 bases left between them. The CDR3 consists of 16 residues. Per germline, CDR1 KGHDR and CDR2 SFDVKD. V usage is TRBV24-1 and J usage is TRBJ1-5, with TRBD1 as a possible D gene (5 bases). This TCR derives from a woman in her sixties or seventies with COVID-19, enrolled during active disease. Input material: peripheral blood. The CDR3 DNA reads TGTGCCACCAGTGAAGGGGCGTTATCCTGGAATCAGCCCCAGCATTTT. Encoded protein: CATSEGALSWNQPQHF.